Following are 23 T cell receptor beta chains from one sample sequenced in a study of CD8 T cells in Susac syndrome. With random hexamers, 0.5 to 1 ug RNA was reverse transcribed. TCRdb processed the immunoSEQ multiplex PCR reads anew with MiXCR; each CDR3 protein has one entry. The top ten clones hold 0.3% to 0.4% of a sample with around 79,000 distinct CDR3 sequences, approximately 94% of them seen once. Sequenced input: CD8+ T cells from PBMCs. All receptors come from a human donor with multiple sclerosis.

V gene TRBV20-1 combines with J gene TRBJ1-2, with a possible D match to TRBD1 (5 bases). Per germline, CDR1 DFQATT and CDR2 SNEGSKA (reference sequence). V dropped 1 base and J dropped 3 bases, with 12 bases sitting between them. This CDR3 spans 14 amino acids. This chain's CDR3 is CSARVGAPDYGYTF. The CDR3 DNA sequence: TGCAGTGCTAGAGTCGGGGCTCCGGACTATGGCTACACCTTC.

The chain combines TRBV12-3 or TRBV12-4 with TRBJ1-4; D is possibly TRBD1 (5 bases). The CDR3 sequence is 17 residues long. Trimming cost V 4 bases and J 0 bases, with 15 bases left between them. In nucleotides, the CDR3 is TGTGCCAGCAGTTCCGGGACCTTCGGTGCAACTAATGAAAAACTGTTTTTT. Amino acids: CASSSGTFGATNEKLFF.

This chain uses TRBV19 with TRBJ2-1, with TRBD2 matching 12 bases. The germline CDR1 and CDR2 sequences are LNHDA and SQIVND (reference sequence). Trimming removed 3 bases from V and 9 bases from J; junction bases left unmatched: 12. This CDR3 spans 17 amino acids. CDR3 region: CASSILTSGSREGEQFF. The DNA of the CDR3 is TGTGCCAGTAGTATCCTGACTAGCGGGAGTCGGGAAGGTGAGCAGTTCTTC.

CDR3 region: CASSYGDPGEQFF. The CDR3 DNA reads as TGTGCCAGCAGTTACGGGGATCCGGGTGAGCAGTTCTTC. The J gene is TRBJ2-1, the V gene TRBV6-6; D gene unclear. The CDR3 covers 13 residues. Trimming took off 2 bases at V and 9 bases at J, with 11 bases between the two ends. The germline V gene encodes CDR1 MNHNY and CDR2 SVGAGI (reference sequence).

The V and J genes are TRBV27 and TRBJ1-4, with D perhaps TRBD1 (5 bases). This CDR3 spans 15 amino acids. From germline, CDR1 is MNHEY and CDR2 SMNVEV (reference sequence). Trimming took off 5 bases at V and 8 bases at J, with 18 bases between the two ends. The CDR3 nucleotides are TGTGCCAGCAGTCCCGAGTCGGGGGGAACAGAAAAACTGTTTTTT. This translates into CASSPESGGTEKLFF.

This clonotype was seen only once. The chain carries TRBV27 and TRBJ1-2; D gene ambiguous. The CDR3 contains 15 residues. Trimming cost V 3 bases and J 6 bases, with 17 bases left between them. Germline V lookup: CDR1 MNHEY, CDR2 SMNVEV (reference sequence). The CDR3 DNA is TGTGCCAGCAGTTTTAAAAGTTTCGGGATGGATGGCTACACCTTC. It specifies CASSFKSFGMDGYTF.

This chain joins TRBV28 and TRBJ1-5; TRBD1 matches at 12 bases. Trimming removed 6 bases from V and 5 bases from J; junction bases left unmatched: 2. The germline gives CDR1 MDHEN, CDR2 SYDVKM. This CDR3 comprises 14 residues. The CDR3: CASRGTGGDQPQHF. The CDR3, as DNA: TGTGCCAGCAGGGGGACAGGGGGCGATCAGCCCCAGCATTTT.

The gene calls are TRBV27 and TRBJ2-1, with no clear D. The germline gives CDR1 MNHEY, CDR2 SMNVEV (reference sequence). V was cut by 3 bases and J by 10 bases, with 10 bases left in between. This CDR3 contains 12 residues. CDR3 sequence reads: CASSLGSREQFF. The CDR3 DNA reads TGTGCCAGCAGTTTGGGGTCAAGGGAGCAGTTCTTC.

This clonotype appeared a single time. The genes are TRBV6-5 and TRBJ2-2; no definite D call. CDR1 MNHEY and CDR2 SVGAGI come from the germline V gene. V was trimmed by 4 bases and J by 3 bases, leaving 6 bases between them. This CDR3 has 13 amino acids. The CDR3 loop reads CASSFQYTGELFF. The CDR3 region has the DNA TGTGCCAGCAGTTTTCAGTACACCGGGGAGCTGTTTTTT.

A single count supports this clonotype. The chain has TRBV27 and TRBJ2-5; 8 bases map to TRBD2. V gave up 8 bases and J gave up 7 bases; unmatched junction bases: 15. Germline CDR1 MNHEY, CDR2 SMNVEV (reference sequence). The CDR3 length is 15 residues. The CDR3: CASALSGMGLATQYF. The CDR3 nucleotides read TGTGCCAGCGCGCTTAGCGGGATGGGTTTAGCGACCCAGTACTTC.

The CDR3 protein is CASSYVGGSPSYNSPLHF. DNA for the CDR3: TGTGCCAGCAGTTACGTGGGAGGGTCTCCTTCCTATAATTCACCCCTCCACTTT. The J gene is TRBJ1-6, the V gene TRBV6-5, with unresolved D. CDR1 is MNHEY, CDR2 SVGAGI, per germline. The CDR3 covers 18 residues. Trimming took 2 bases from V and 1 from J, leaving 15 bases between them.

This chain uses TRBV15 with TRBJ2-3, with 7 bases that match TRBD2. The CDR3 spans 15 residues. Per the germline V gene, CDR1 is LNHNV and CDR2 is YYDKDF (reference sequence). V trimming: 1 base; J trimming: 0 bases; junction bases outside the gene matches: 1. CDR3 coding DNA: TGTGCCACCAGCAGAGCGGGAGGAAGCACAGATACGCAGTATTTT. Residues: CATSRAGGSTDTQYF.

The chain uses TRBV6-1 and TRBJ1-5; D is unclear. Trimming pared 2 bases from V and 4 bases from J, leaving 18 bases between. In germline, CDR1 is MNHNS, CDR2 SASEGT. The CDR3 contains 17 residues. The chain's CDR3 is CASSEPVRGRENQPQHF. The CDR3 coding sequence is TGTGCCAGCAGTGAACCAGTCCGGGGTAGGGAAAATCAGCCCCAGCATTTT.

The genes are TRBV5-4 and TRBJ2-7; D unclear. V lost 2 bases, J lost 6 bases, and 6 bases lay in between. This CDR3 spans 11 amino acids. CDR1 and CDR2 (germline): SGHNT, YYREEE (reference sequence). The CDR3 nucleotides are TGTGCCAGCAGCTTCATGACCGAGCAGTACTTC. This sequence encodes CASSFMTEQYF.

This sequence joins TRBV28 and TRBJ1-1; D is ambiguous. Germline-derived CDR1 and CDR2 are MDHEN and SYDVKM. Trimming removed 3 bases from V and 6 bases from J, with 20 bases in between. The CDR3 is 16 amino acids. In DNA form, the CDR3 reads TGTGCCAGCAGTTTCCTCCCCCGATGGGGTTCGGCTGAAGCTTTCTTT. As protein: CASSFLPRWGSAEAFF.

V gene TRBV29-1 combines with J gene TRBJ2-7; TRBD2 agrees at 11 bases. Per the germline V gene, CDR1 is SQVTM and CDR2 is ANQGSEA. The CDR3 totals 16 residues. Losses at the gene ends were 7 bases for V and 5 bases for J; bases not matched to a gene: 16. The CDR3 nucleotides read TGCAGCGCTCGGAAACTAGCGGGAGTTTCTGACGACGAGCAGTACTTC. Its protein product is CSARKLAGVSDDEQYF.

The chain uses TRBV27 and TRBJ2-7; D might be TRBD1 (6 bases). V lost 3 bases, J lost 2 bases, and 14 bases lay in between. Germline CDR1 MNHEY, CDR2 SMNVEV (reference sequence). CDR3 length equals 15 residues. CDR3 in amino acids: CASSFSAGETYEQYF. CDR3 in DNA: TGTGCCAGCAGTTTCTCGGCAGGGGAGACCTACGAGCAGTACTTC.

The V and J genes are TRBV6-1 and TRBJ2-1; TRBD2 aligns across 10 bases. Germline CDR1 is MNHNS and CDR2 is SASEGT. Unmatched junction bases numbered 3, after V lost 6 bases and J lost 4 bases. The CDR3 extends over 14 amino acids. CDR3 DNA: TGTGCCAGCAGCGGGACTAGCGCATACAATGAGCAGTTCTTC. This codes for CASSGTSAYNEQFF.

As concerns this clonotype: The junction differs from germline at one of its ends, possibly a read error. This chain joins TRBV29-1 and TRBJ1-1; 12 nucleotides match TRBD1. The CDR3 length is 13 residues. Germline lookup yields CDR1 SQVTM and CDR2 ANQGSEA. The CDR3 here is CRAVGTGGSEVFF. DNA for the CDR3: TGCAGAGCCGTCGGGACAGGGGGCTCTGAAGTTTTCTTT.

The chain has TRBV29-1 and TRBJ2-7; 8 bases are shared with TRBD1. This CDR3 comprises 13 residues. Germline values: CDR1 SQVTM, CDR2 ANQGSEA. Trimming cost V 4 bases and J 2 bases; bases outside gene matches: 4. The CDR3 DNA follows: TGCAGCGTTGGGCAGGGGGCAACCTACGAGCAGTACTTC. It specifies CSVGQGATYEQYF.

The V call is TRBV3-1, the J call TRBJ1-1, with D possibly matching TRBD1 (6 bases). V was shortened by 8 bases and J by 1 base, with 14 bases between the two germline ends. The CDR3 covers 14 residues. Germline V lookup: CDR1 LGHDT, CDR2 YNNKEL (reference sequence). The CDR3 here is CASSKTGKNTEAFF. CDR3 in DNA: TGTGCCAGCTCAAAAACAGGGAAGAACACTGAAGCTTTCTTT.

The CDR3 spells CASSQEGISNQPQHF. The CDR3 coding sequence is TGCGCCAGCAGCCAAGAGGGGATAAGCAATCAGCCCCAGCATTTT. The gene calls are TRBV4-1 and TRBJ1-5; D is undetermined. The V gene lost 0 bases and the J gene lost 1 base, with 7 bases spanning the gap. This CDR3 is 15 amino acids long. Germline lookup yields CDR1 MGHRA and CDR2 YSYEKL.

The rearrangement uses TRBV18 and TRBJ2-5; D is unclear. This CDR3 has 14 residues. V was cut by 6 bases and J by 4 bases, with 15 bases left in between. Germline CDR1 and CDR2: KGHSH and LQKENI. Written as DNA, the CDR3 is TGTGCCAGCTCCCCCGGAACCAGACGAGAGACCCAGTACTTC. This codes for CASSPGTRRETQYF.